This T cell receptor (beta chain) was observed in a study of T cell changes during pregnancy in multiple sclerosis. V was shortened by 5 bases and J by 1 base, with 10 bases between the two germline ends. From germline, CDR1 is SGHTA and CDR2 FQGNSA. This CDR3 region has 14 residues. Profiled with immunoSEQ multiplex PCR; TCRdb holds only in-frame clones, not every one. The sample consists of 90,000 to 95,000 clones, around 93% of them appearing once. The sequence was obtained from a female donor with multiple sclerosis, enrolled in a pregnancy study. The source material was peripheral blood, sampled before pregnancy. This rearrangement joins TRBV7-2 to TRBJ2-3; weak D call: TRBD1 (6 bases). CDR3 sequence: CASSAGARTDTQYF. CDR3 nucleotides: TGTGCCAGCAGCGCAGGGGCCCGCACAGATACGCAGTATTTT.